The T cell receptor (beta chain) described here comes from a study of T cells in Graves' hyperthyroidism and ophthalmopathy (dated by TCRdb to between 2017 and 2020). Concerning the study at large: To identify TCR V-J signatures that set the groups apart, the researchers used a discovery cohort of 100 patients, made up of under 50 with Graves' ophthalmopathy and 57 with stable Graves' hyperthyroidism. Prospective prediction of ophthalmopathy was tested in an independent validation cohort of fewer than 20 hyperthyroidism patients and 17 patients who later progressed to ophthalmopathy. The roughly 100 discovery patients were randomly split 7:3 into training and test sets. Thyroid tissue and blood T-cell repertoires from roughly six Graves' hyperthyroidism patients were also compared in the study. Following sampling, methimazole starting at 30 mg daily was given to hyperthyroidism patients, and high-dose intravenous methylprednisolone was given to ophthalmopathy patients. The paper reports TCR Vbeta CDR3 sequencing of 130 to 150 peripheral blood samples: 40 to 45 ophthalmopathy, some 80 hyperthyroidism and around 17 progressor patients.

This clonotype was detected only a few times. No cognate antigen has been identified for it. No qualities accompany the bases; no much larger clone lies one base away. V and J are trimmed by 2 bases and 4 bases, and the gene matches miss 4 bases of the junction. From the cysteine up to the phenylalanine, the CDR3 has a length of 14 residues. Only the CDR3 part of the read is kept: 42 bases, read in frame from the first base. Sequences DFQATT (CDR1) and SNEGSKA (CDR2) are obtained from the germline V gene (reference sequence). Summary of the overall study and its limitations: A model built on a 13 V-J signature distinguished ophthalmopathy from stable hyperthyroidism, reaching about 88% sensitivity and 81% to 83% specificity in cross-validation and 80%/75% in testing. Most expanded thyroid clonotypes (frequency above 0.001) were also found in blood, which suggests that blood repertoires may mirror thyroid immune responses. In validation, progression to ophthalmopathy was predicted by the model with about 70% sensitivity and roughly 76% specificity, a median of approximately 7.1 months before onset. No statistical method was used to fix the sample size in advance, and group allocation was not hidden from the investigators.

Graves' hyperthyroidism was defined as stable when no progression to ophthalmopathy occurred over 18 months of follow-up. Hyperthyroidism patients were newly diagnosed, with disease duration under 2 months, and aged 18 to 65 years. The study excluded patients with uncontrolled infections, other autoimmune diseases, pregnancy or lactation. Diagnoses were established on the basis of clinical symptoms, serum thyroxine and TRAb, thyroid ultrasound, and orbital computed tomography. Total RNA was extracted with Trizol reagent, and quality was checked on an Agilent 2100 Bioanalyzer. TCR beta CDR3 regions were amplified from RNA transcripts. The TCR CDR3 was subjected to a first round of RT-PCR using the HTBI primer set and the Qiagen OneStep RT-PCR kit. Libraries were constructed in a second round of multiplex PCR, after which size selection and purification were carried out. Libraries were sequenced paired-end with 100 bp reads on an Illumina HiSeq2000. As for the original processing: Raw data were processed with SOAPnuke, discarding reads with adapters, uncalled bases, mean Phred below 15, or no exact constant-primer or identifier match. COPE v1.2.5 was used to merge high-quality paired reads, and clonotypes were defined as unique nucleotide sequences. MiTCR v1.1 was used to align clonotypes to the IMGT TRBV, TRBD and TRBJ reference segments. The analysis included only V-J combinations with a frequency above 0.0001, which together covered 99% to 99.2% of the repertoires. A TCS score was defined as the ratio of F50 (clonal expansion) to E x V (chaos), with BLOSUM62-based TCRdist applied between CDR3 peptides within each V-J. Welch's t-statistics and random forest reduced roughly 500 V-J features to fewer than 15, which were used in a naive Bayes classifier (R e1071). TCRdb reanalyzed the raw reads on its own, using fastp at Q25 for trimming and MiXCR for clone calling, and kept in-frame beta chains. Every CDR3 protein is listed once, alongside the most common genes and DNA of its rows. Here the V and J calls rest on TCRdb's processing, not on the authors' analysis. The sample yields about 540,000 distinct CDR3 sequences; roughly 46% were counted once. The top ten hold about 8.2% of the sample.

The specimen was peripheral blood or thyroid tissue (not recorded which). The chain links TRBV20-1 with TRBJ1-1; 10 central bases correspond to TRBD1. The TCR sequence derives from a young woman with Graves' hyperthyroidism. Donor details come from another sample of the same person, matched by shared clones. Read as DNA, the sequence is TGCAGTGCTAGATCCGGGACAGGGGCCACTGAAGCTTTCTTT. Its amino acids are CSARSGTGATEAFF.